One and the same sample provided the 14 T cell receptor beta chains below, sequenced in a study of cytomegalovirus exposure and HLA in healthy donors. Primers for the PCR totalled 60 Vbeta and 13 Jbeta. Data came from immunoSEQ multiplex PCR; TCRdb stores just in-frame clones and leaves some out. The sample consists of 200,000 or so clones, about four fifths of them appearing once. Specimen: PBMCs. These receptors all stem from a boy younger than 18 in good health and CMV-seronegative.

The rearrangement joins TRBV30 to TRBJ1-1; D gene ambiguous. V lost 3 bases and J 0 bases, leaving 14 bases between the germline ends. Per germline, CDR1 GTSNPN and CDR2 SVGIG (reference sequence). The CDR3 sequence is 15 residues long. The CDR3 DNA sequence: TGTGCCTGGAGGGAGGCTGGACGGATGAACACTGAAGCTTTCTTT. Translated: CAWREAGRMNTEAFF.

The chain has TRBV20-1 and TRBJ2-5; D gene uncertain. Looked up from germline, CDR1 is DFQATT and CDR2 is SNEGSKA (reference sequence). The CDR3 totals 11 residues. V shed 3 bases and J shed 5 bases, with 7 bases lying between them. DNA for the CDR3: TGCAGTGCTAGCCACGGGGAGACCCAGTACTTC. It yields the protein CSASHGETQYF.

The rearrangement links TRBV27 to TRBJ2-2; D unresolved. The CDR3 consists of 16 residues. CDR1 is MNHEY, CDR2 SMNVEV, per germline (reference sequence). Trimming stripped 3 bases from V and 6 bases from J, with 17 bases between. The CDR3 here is CASSFSAEKKSGELFF. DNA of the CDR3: TGTGCCAGCAGTTTTTCTGCAGAAAAAAAATCCGGGGAGCTGTTTTTT.

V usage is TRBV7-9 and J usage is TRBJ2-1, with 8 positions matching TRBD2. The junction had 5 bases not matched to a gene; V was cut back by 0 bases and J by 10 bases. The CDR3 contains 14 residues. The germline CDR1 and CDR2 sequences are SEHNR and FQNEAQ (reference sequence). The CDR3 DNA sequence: TGTGCCAGCAGCTTAGCAGGGACTAGTCACGAGCAGTTCTTC. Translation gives CASSLAGTSHEQFF.

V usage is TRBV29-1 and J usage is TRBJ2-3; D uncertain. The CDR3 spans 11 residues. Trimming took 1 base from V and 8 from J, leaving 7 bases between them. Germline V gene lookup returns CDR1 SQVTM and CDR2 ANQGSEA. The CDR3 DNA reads TGCAGCGTTGAAGCCCACTCTACGCAGTATTTT. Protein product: CSVEAHSTQYF.

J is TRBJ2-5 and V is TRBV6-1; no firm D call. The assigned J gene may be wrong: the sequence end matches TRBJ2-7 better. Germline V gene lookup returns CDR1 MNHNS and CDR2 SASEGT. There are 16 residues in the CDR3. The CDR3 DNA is TGTGCCAGCAGTGAAGCGCCCTCAACCTACCTCTACGAGCAGTACTTC. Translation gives CASSEAPSTYLYEQYF.

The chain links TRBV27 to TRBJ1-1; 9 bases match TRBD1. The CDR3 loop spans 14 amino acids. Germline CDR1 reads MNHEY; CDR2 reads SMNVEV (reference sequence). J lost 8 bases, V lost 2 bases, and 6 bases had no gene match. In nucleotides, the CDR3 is TGTGCCAGCAGTTTAGTACAGGGGGCAACCGAAGCTTTCTTT. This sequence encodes CASSLVQGATEAFF.

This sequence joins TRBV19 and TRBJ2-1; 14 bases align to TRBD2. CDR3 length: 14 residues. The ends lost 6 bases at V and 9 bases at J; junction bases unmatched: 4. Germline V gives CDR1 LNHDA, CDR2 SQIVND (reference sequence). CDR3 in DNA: TGTGCCAGTAGCGGGACTAGCGGGAGCATTGAGCAGTTCTTC. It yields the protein CASSGTSGSIEQFF.

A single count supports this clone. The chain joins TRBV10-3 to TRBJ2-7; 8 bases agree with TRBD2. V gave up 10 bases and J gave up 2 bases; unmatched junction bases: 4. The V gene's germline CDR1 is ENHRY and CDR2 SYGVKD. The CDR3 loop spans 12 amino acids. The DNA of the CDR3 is TGTGCCAGTCGGGGGGGCCCCTACGAGCAGTACTTC. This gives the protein CASRGGPYEQYF.

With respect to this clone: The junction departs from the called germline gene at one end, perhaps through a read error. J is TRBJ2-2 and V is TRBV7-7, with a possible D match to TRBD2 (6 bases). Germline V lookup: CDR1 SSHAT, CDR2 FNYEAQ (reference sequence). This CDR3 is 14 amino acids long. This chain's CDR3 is CASRTGEDTGELFF. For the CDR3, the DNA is TGTGCTAGCAGGACGGGGGAGGACACCGGGGAGCTGTTTTTT.

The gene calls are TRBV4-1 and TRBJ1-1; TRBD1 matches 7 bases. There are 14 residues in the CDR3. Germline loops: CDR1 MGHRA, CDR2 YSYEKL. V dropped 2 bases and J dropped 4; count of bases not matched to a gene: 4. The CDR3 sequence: CASSQIQGLTEAFF. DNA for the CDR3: TGCGCCAGCAGCCAAATACAGGGGCTCACTGAAGCTTTCTTT.

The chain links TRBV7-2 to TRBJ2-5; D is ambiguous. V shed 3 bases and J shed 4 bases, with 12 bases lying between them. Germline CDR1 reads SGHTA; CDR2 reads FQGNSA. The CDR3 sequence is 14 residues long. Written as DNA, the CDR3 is TGTGCCAGCAGCTTTCGGCAAGGAGCAGAGACCCAGTACTTC. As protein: CASSFRQGAETQYF.

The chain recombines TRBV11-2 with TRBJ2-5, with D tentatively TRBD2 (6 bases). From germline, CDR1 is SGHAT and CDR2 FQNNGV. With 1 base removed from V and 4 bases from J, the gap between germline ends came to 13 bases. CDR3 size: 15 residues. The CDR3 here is CASSLGVAGIETQYF. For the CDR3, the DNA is TGTGCCAGCAGCTTAGGAGTTGCGGGGATAGAGACCCAGTACTTC.

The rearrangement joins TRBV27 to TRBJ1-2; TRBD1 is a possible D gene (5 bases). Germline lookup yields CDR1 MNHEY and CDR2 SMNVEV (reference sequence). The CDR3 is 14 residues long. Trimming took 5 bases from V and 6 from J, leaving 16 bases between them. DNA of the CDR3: TGTGCCAGCAGTCCCGACCGGCTGGGGCATGGCTACACCTTC. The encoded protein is CASSPDRLGHGYTF.